The clone carrying this T cell receptor (beta chain) was detected ten times or more. Its antigen is as yet unknown. cDNA molecules, individually, were tagged with unique molecular identifiers. MiXCR, applied by TCRdb to the 5' RACE reads, yields one record per CDR3 protein. The profile covers tens of thousands of distinct CDR3 sequences, with about 5.8% appearing a single time and about 5% taken by the ten largest. This entry comes from a study of early T cells in non-severe SARS-CoV-2 infection. Study-level information: Alpha and beta chains were unpaired, from unsorted whole-blood bulk RNA. General observations from the study: Anti-spike CD8 responses were favored in VDJdb matching, and private and CD4 specificities were missed.

The ends were cut back, 6 bases at V and 2 bases at J, with 17 bases in the middle. This CDR3 spans 14 amino acids. Germline loops: CDR1 DFQATT, CDR2 SNEGSKA (reference sequence). The chain joins TRBV20-1 to TRBJ2-7, with D unresolved. This clonotype originated in an adult who was a healthcare worker with PCR-confirmed SARS-CoV-2 infection or an uninfected control (not recorded which). Sequenced sample: whole blood. DNA for the CDR3: TGCAGTGCAACGGACCCCCTCGACCCCTACGAGCAGTACTTC. This encodes CSATDPLDPYEQYF.